What follows are 21 T cell receptor beta chains derived from one specimen sequenced in a study of T cell responses to AZD1222 COVID-19 vaccine. Method: immunoSEQ multiplex PCR; TCRdb's copy keeps in-frame clones and lacks some. In the table there are about 97,000 clones, around nine tenths of which are singletons. The specimen was peripheral blood, collected on day 0 of AZD1222 vaccination. Source of these receptors: an adult in good health.

Only one count was recorded for this clone. The gene calls are TRBV7-2 and TRBJ1-2; D uncertain. V lost 1 base, J lost 2 bases, and 11 bases lay in between. This CDR3 region has 15 residues. Germline CDR1 is SGHTA and CDR2 is FQGNSA. CDR3 nucleotides: TGTGCCAGCAGCTTAGTGGTGGGTGGGAACTATGGCTACACCTTC. The encoded protein is CASSLVVGGNYGYTF.

As to this clone: Other DNA sequences within the sample encode an identical CDR3. V and J are TRBV9 and TRBJ1-2, with D possibly being TRBD1 (5 bases). V lost 2 bases and J 2 bases, leaving 10 bases between the germline ends. Germline V gene sequence: CDR1 SGDLS, CDR2 YYNGEE. The CDR3 spans 14 residues. The CDR3 is CASSVGQGNYGYTF. CDR3 in DNA: TGTGCCAGCAGCGTTGGGCAGGGCAACTATGGCTACACCTTC.

The chain carries TRBV28 and TRBJ2-7; D is perhaps TRBD2 (5 bases). This CDR3 region has 14 residues. The germline V gene has CDR1 MDHEN and CDR2 SYDVKM. Trimming took 6 bases from V and 2 from J, leaving 14 bases between them. CDR3 protein: CASRSGGSPYEQYF. CDR3 DNA sequence: TGTGCCAGCAGAAGCGGCGGAAGTCCCTACGAGCAGTACTTC.

The chain couples TRBV6-5 to TRBJ2-7, with D perhaps TRBD1 or TRBD2 (6 bases each). V lost 5 bases, J lost 2 bases, and 16 bases lay in between. The germline V gene has CDR1 MNHEY and CDR2 SVGAGI. This CDR3 is built from 15 residues. The CDR3 DNA sequence: TGTGCCAGCAGTCGGGTAAGGGGGGCAGCCTACGAGCAGTACTTC. As protein: CASSRVRGAAYEQYF.

The chain combines TRBV7-2 with TRBJ2-3; D is possibly TRBD1 (6 bases). The CDR3 length is 16 residues. Germline values: CDR1 SGHTA, CDR2 FQGNSA. Trimming removed 0 bases at V and 4 bases at J, with 14 bases between. CDR3 nucleotide sequence: TGTGCCAGCAGCTTAGCGAGCAGGGGCGCGGCAGATACGCAGTATTTT. Translated, it gives CASSLASRGAADTQYF.

V gene TRBV7-8 combines with J gene TRBJ1-6, with unresolved D. Looked up from germline, CDR1 is SGHVS and CDR2 is FQNEAQ. V lost 5 bases and J lost 7, with 15 bases in between. This CDR3 spans 15 amino acids. The CDR3 coding sequence is TGTGCCAGCAGCCTAGTCGCAGAGCGGAATTCACCCCTCCACTTT. Residues: CASSLVAERNSPLHF.

This clone has only one observation. The rearrangement uses TRBV5-1 and TRBJ2-1; 12 positions match TRBD1. The CDR3 totals 17 residues. CDR1 and CDR2 from the germline V gene are SGHRS and YFSETQ. The ends lost 2 bases at V and 9 bases at J; junction bases unmatched: 12. The chain's CDR3 is CASSLSPPGQGAFEQFF. The CDR3 region has the DNA TGCGCCAGCAGCTTATCTCCTCCGGGACAGGGGGCATTTGAGCAGTTCTTC.

The chain uses TRBV19 and TRBJ2-7; 11 bases are a match to TRBD2. Germline CDR1 reads LNHDA; CDR2 reads SQIVND (reference sequence). The CDR3 totals 16 residues. V trimming: 7 bases; J trimming: 1 base; junction bases outside the gene matches: 9. As DNA, the CDR3 is TGTGCCAGTAAGTACAGTGGGACTAGCGGTTCCTACGAGCAGTACTTC. The encoded protein is CASKYSGTSGSYEQYF.

The J gene is TRBJ2-3, the V gene TRBV9; D gene ambiguous. Germline V gene data show CDR1 as SGDLS and CDR2 as YYNGEE. V lost 3 bases and J 5 bases, leaving 13 bases between the germline ends. CDR3 size: 14 residues. The CDR3, as DNA: TGTGCCAGCAGCGCCACAGAGTGGGGAGATACGCAGTATTTT. Translating gives CASSATEWGDTQYF.

This chain connects TRBV5-4 to TRBJ2-5; D may be TRBD2 (6 bases). CDR1 is SGHNT, CDR2 YYREEE, per germline (reference sequence). The CDR3 runs 16 residues. Trimming shortened V by 4 bases and J by 5 bases, and 21 bases separated the two germline ends. The CDR3 DNA reads as TGTGCCAGCAGCGTGACAGCCGAAGCGGGCGGGGAGACCCAGTACTTC. It is translated as CASSVTAEAGGETQYF.

This chain uses TRBV24-1 with TRBJ2-2; 7 bases are a match to TRBD2. Germline CDR1 is KGHDR and CDR2 is SFDVKD. The CDR3 has 15 amino acids. The J segment lost 4 bases and the V segment lost 2 bases, leaving 3 bases of the junction unmatched. This CDR3 reads CATSDSGLFTGELFF. The CDR3 bases are TGTGCCACCAGTGATTCGGGACTATTCACCGGGGAGCTGTTTTTT.

The rearrangement joins TRBV7-2 to TRBJ1-5, with D uncertain. From germline, CDR1 is SGHTA and CDR2 FQGNSA. The CDR3 is made up of 14 amino acids. V dropped 2 bases and J dropped 3 bases, with 8 bases sitting between them. The CDR3 spells CASSLFQTNQPQHF. The CDR3 DNA reads as TGTGCCAGCAGCTTATTCCAGACCAATCAGCCCCAGCATTTT.

The chain recombines TRBV6-5 with TRBJ1-1; TRBD1 matches at 10 bases. The junction had 7 bases not matched to a gene; V was cut back by 5 bases and J by 7 bases. CDR1 is MNHEY and CDR2 is SVGAGI in the germline V gene. The CDR3 extends over 14 amino acids. CDR3 nucleotides: TGTGCCAGCAGTCCGGGACAGGGGAGGGGTGAAGCTTTCTTT. Its translation is CASSPGQGRGEAFF.

The V and J genes are TRBV28 and TRBJ2-1, with TRBD1 identical over 7 bases. Germline CDR1 MDHEN, CDR2 SYDVKM. After removal of 5 bases from V and 11 bases from J, the junction contained 6 bases not matched to a gene. The CDR3 spans 12 residues. The CDR3 bases are TGTGCCAGCAGTCTTAAGGGGGCTCAGCAGTTCTTC. Its translation: CASSLKGAQQFF.

The rearrangement links TRBV5-4 to TRBJ2-7; TRBD2 matches at 10 bases. CDR1 is SGHNT and CDR2 is YYREEE in the germline V gene (reference sequence). The CDR3 runs 18 residues. With V trimmed by 7 bases and J by 7 bases, 23 bases remained unmatched. CDR3 nucleotide sequence: TGTGCCAGCCGGCCGGGACTAGCGAGAGAAGACACCCCGAGGGAGCAGTACTTC. Translated: CASRPGLAREDTPREQYF.

The rearrangement links TRBV6-2 or TRBV6-3 to TRBJ1-5; 10 bases match TRBD1. Germline V CDR1 and CDR2: MNHEY, SVGEGT. V was clipped by 5 bases and J by 0 bases; unmatched bases: 10. CDR3 length: 18 amino acids. CDR3 amino acids: CASSRDRDRGYSNQPQHF. The DNA for the CDR3 is TGTGCCAGCAGTCGCGACCGGGACAGGGGCTATAGCAATCAGCCCCAGCATTTT.

The rearrangement joins TRBV6-6 to TRBJ1-1; no definite D call. Deletions cut 6 bases from V and 2 bases from J, with 16 bases between. The CDR3 contains 15 residues. Looked up from germline, CDR1 is MNHNY and CDR2 is SVGAGI (reference sequence). The CDR3 coding sequence is TGTGCCAGCAGAAACCCGGACGGACGCAACACTGAAGCTTTCTTT. This gives the protein CASRNPDGRNTEAFF.

The rearrangement uses TRBV7-9 and TRBJ1-2; D gene uncertain. There are 14 residues in the CDR3. Germline loops: CDR1 SEHNR, CDR2 FQNEAQ (reference sequence). The V gene lost 5 bases and the J gene lost 4 bases, with 14 bases spanning the gap. The CDR3 spells CASSPREVFYGYTF. The DNA for the CDR3 is TGTGCCAGCAGCCCGCGGGAGGTCTTCTATGGCTACACCTTC.

This chain links TRBV27 with TRBJ2-2; 8 bases are a match to TRBD1. Germline CDR1 reads MNHEY; CDR2 reads SMNVEV (reference sequence). V was clipped by 5 bases and J by 6 bases; unmatched bases: 14. The CDR3 sequence is 17 residues long. As DNA, the CDR3 is TGTGCCAGCAGTCAACGGGGCGGGGACAGGAGGGCCGGGGAGCTGTTTTTT. It yields the protein CASSQRGGDRRAGELFF.

J is TRBJ1-3 and V is TRBV7-6, with D possibly matching TRBD1 (5 bases). Between the trimmed V and J ends, which lost 5 bases and 8 bases, there was a span of 10 bases. Germline-derived CDR1 and CDR2 are SGHVS and FNYEAQ. The length of the CDR3 is 12 residues. CDR3 sequence (DNA): TGTGCCAGCAGCAGGGACGGACACACCATATATTTT. Translated, it gives CASSRDGHTIYF.

The chain links TRBV7-9 to TRBJ1-3, with a possible D match to TRBD1 (6 bases). Trimming shortened V by 4 bases and J by 6 bases, and 16 bases separated the two germline ends. The germline gives CDR1 SEHNR, CDR2 FQNEAQ (reference sequence). CDR3 length: 15 residues. DNA for the CDR3: TGTGCCAGCAGCTCACCGGGCCACAGGGTAAACACCATATATTTT. Amino acid sequence: CASSSPGHRVNTIYF.